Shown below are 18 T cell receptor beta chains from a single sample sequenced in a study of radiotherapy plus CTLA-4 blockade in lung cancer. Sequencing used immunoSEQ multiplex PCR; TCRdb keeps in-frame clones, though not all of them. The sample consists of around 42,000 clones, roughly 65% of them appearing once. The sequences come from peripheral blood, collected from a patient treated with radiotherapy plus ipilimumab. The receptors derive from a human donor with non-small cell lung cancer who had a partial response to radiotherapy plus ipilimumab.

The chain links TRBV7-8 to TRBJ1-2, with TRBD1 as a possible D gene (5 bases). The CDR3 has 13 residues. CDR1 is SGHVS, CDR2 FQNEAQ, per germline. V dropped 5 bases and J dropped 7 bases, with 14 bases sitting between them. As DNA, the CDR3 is TGTGCCAGCAGCCTTTTTGGGGCGTTTGGCTACACCTTC. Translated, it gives CASSLFGAFGYTF.

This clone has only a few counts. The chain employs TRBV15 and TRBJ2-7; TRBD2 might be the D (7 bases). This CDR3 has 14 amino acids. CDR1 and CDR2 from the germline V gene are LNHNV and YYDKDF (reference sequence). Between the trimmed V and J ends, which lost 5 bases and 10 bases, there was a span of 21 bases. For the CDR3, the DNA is TGTGCCACCAGCGGGGGGGGCTCCCGCTCCTCCCAGTACTTC. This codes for CATSGGGSRSSQYF.

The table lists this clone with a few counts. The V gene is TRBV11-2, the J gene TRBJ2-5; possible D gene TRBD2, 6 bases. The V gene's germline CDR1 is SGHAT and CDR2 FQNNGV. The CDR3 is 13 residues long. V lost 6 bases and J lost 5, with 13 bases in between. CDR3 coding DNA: TGTGCCAGCAGTCGCTCGGGAGAGGAGACCCAGTACTTC. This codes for CASSRSGEETQYF.

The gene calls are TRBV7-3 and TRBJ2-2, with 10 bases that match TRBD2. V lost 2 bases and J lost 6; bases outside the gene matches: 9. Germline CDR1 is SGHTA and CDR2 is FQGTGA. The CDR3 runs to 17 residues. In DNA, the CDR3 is TGTGCCAGCAGCTTAGGAGCGGGAGGGCCGGTGGCCGGGGAGCTGTTTTTT. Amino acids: CASSLGAGGPVAGELFF.

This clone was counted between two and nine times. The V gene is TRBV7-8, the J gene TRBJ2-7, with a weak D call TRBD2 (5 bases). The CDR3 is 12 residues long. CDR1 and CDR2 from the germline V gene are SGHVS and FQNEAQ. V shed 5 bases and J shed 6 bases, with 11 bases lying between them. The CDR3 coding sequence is TGTGCCAGCAGCCTTGCACGGGGCGAGCAGTACTTC. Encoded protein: CASSLARGEQYF.

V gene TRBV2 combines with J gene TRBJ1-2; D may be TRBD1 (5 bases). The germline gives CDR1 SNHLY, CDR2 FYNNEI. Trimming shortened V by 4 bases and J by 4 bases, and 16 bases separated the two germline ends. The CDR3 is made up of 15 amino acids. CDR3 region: CASSAGLQGSYGYTF. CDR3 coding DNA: TGTGCCAGCAGTGCCGGCCTGCAGGGTAGCTATGGCTACACCTTC.

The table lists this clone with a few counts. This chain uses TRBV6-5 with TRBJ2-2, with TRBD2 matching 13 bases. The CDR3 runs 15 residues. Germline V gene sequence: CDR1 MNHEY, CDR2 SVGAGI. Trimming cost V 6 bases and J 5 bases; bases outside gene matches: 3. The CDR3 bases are TGTGCCAGCAGCCGACTAGCGGGAGGAACCGGGGAGCTGTTTTTT. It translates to CASSRLAGGTGELFF.

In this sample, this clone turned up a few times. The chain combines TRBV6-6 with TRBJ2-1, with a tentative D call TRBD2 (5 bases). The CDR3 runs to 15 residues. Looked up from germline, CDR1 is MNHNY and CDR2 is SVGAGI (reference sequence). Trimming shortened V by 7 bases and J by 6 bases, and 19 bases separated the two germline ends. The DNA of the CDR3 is TGTGCCAGCACCCCGGCCGGGATGATGGGCAATGAGCAGTTCTTC. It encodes CASTPAGMMGNEQFF.

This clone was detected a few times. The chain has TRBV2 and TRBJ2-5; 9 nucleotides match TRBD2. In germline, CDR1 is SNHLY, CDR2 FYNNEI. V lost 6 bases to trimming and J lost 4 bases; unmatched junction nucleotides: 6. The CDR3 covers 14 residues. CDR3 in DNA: TGTGCCAGCAGCACTTTTAGCGGGGGAGAGACCCAGTACTTC. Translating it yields CASSTFSGGETQYF.

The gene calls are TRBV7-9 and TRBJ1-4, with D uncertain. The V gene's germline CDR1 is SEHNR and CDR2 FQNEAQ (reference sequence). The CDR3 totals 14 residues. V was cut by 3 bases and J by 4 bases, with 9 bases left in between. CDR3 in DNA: TGTGCCAGCAGCTTCGACATTAGTAATGAAAAACTGTTTTTT. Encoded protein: CASSFDISNEKLFF. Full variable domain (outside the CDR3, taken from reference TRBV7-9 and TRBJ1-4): DTGVSQNPRHKITKRGQNVTFRCDPISEHNRLYWYRQTLGQGPEFLTYFQNEAQLEKSRLLSDRFSAERPKGSFSTLEIQRTEQGDSAMYLCASSFDISNEKLFFGSGTQLSVL.

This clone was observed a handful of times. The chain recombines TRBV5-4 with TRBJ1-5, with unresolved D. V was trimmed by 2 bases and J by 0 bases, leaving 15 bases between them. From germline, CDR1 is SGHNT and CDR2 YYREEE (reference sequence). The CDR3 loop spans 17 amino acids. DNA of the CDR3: TGTGCCAGCAGCTTCGCGTTGGGCAAGACTAGCAATCAGCCCCAGCATTTT. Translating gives CASSFALGKTSNQPQHF.

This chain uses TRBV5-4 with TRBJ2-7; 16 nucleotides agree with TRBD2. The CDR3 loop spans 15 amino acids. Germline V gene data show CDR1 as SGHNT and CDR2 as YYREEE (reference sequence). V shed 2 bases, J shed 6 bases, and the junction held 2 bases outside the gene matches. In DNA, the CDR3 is TGTGCCAGCAGCTTAGGGACTAGCGGGGGGGCCGAGCAGTACTTC. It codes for CASSLGTSGGAEQYF.

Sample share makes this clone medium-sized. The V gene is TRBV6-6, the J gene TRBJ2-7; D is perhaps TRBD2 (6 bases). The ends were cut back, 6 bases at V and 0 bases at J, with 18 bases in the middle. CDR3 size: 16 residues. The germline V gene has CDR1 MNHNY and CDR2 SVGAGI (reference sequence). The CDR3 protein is CASSLSAAGSSYEQYF. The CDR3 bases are TGTGCCAGCAGCCTTAGCGCGGCGGGAAGCTCCTACGAGCAGTACTTC.

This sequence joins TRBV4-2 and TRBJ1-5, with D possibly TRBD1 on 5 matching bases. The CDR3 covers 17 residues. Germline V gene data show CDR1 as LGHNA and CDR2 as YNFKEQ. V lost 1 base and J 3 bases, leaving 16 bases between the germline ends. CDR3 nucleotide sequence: TGTGCCAGCAGCCAAGGAGGAACGGACACCTACAATCAGCCCCAGCATTTT. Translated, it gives CASSQGGTDTYNQPQHF.

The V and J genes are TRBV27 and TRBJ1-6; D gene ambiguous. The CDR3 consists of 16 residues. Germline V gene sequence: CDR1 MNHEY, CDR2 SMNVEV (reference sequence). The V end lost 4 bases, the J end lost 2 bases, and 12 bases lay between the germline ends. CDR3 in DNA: TGTGCCAGCAGTTCTGGAGATCTGGCCTATAATTCACCCCTCCACTTT. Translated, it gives CASSSGDLAYNSPLHF.

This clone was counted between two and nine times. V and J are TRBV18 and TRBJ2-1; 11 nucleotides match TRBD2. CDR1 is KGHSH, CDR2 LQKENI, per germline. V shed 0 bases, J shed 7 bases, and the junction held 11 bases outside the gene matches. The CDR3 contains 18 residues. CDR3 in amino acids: CASSPPKTLAGVKNEQFF. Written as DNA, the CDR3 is TGTGCCAGCTCACCACCGAAGACACTAGCGGGGGTCAAAAATGAGCAGTTCTTC.

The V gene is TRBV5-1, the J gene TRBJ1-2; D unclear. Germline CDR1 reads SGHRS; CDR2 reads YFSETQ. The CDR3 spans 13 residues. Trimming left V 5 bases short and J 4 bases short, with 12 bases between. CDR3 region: CASRPENAYGYTF. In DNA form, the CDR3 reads TGCGCCAGCAGACCCGAGAATGCCTATGGCTACACCTTC.

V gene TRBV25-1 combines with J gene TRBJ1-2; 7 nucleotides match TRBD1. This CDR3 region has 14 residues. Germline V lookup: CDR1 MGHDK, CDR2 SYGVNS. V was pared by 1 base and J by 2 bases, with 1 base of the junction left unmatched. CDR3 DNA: TGTGCCAGCAGTGAATGGGGACAGAACTATGGCTACACCTTC. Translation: CASSEWGQNYGYTF.